This paragraph covers one TCR beta chain sequence. Its antigen is still unknown. Germline V gene data show CDR1 as MNHEY and CDR2 as SVGAGI. There are 14 residues in the CDR3. This record belongs to a study of blood T cells in healthy people across ages. Primed by a sample-barcoded 5' primer and a J-beta primer mix, a second PCR proceeded for about 6 to 11 cycles. Using its own MiXCR run on the 5' RACE reads, TCRdb lists one record per CDR3 protein. The sample holds some 560,000 distinct CDR3 sequences, 25% to 35% seen once. Overall study findings and caveats: Per million T cells, TCR beta diversity dropped about linearly as age rose. Reliance upon unsorted PBMCs precluded definitive naive versus antigen-experienced comparison.

These data were also filed under a second study, of T cells of mothers and their children. That work adds: The donor cohort consisted of a few healthy Caucasian mothers and their six children. Slightly higher but non-significant overlap marked related mother-child pairs versus unrelated pairs.

The sequence came from a boy younger than 10 in good health. The gene calls are TRBV6-5 and TRBJ2-5; weak D call: TRBD1 (6 bases). Near its end, the DNA agrees better with TRBJ2-7, so the J call may be wrong. The sample consisted of blood. The CDR3 protein is CASRDRDNTYEQYF. The CDR3, as DNA: TGTGCCAGCAGAGACCGGGACAACACCTACGAGCAGTACTTC.